This note documents a single T cell receptor (beta chain) sequence. Here immunoSEQ multiplex PCR was the method, and the copy in TCRdb shows in-frame clones only, minus some. The data contain some 1 million clones, about 75% of them singletons. This sample is drawn from a study of shared clonotypes between healthy human individuals. This CDR3 region has 13 residues. The V gene's germline CDR1 is MGHRA and CDR2 YSYEKL. The germline V and J ends were trimmed by 5 bases and 9 bases, with 14 bases remaining between them. The chain carries TRBV4-1 and TRBJ1-5; D may be TRBD1 (5 bases). Sequenced: memory CD4+ T cells sorted from blood. Subset reported: CD45RA-negative fraction. This receptor was identified in a man in his late teens or twenties in good health. The CDR3 region has the DNA TGCGCCAGCAGCGGTAACCAGGGTTTGCCCCAGCATTTT. Its translation is CASSGNQGLPQHF.